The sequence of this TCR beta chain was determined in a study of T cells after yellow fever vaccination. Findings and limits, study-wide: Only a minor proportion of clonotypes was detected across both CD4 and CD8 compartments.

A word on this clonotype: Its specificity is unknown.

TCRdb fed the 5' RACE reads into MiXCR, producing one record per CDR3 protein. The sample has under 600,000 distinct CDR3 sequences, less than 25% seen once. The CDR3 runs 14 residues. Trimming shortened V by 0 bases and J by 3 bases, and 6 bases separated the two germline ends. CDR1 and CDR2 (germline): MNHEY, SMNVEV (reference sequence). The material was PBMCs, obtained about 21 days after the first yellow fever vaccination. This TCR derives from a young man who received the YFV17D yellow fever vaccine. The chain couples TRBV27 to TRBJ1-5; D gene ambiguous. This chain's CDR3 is CASSLSPVNQPQHF. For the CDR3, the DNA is TGTGCCAGCAGTTTATCGCCTGTCAATCAGCCCCAGCATTTT.